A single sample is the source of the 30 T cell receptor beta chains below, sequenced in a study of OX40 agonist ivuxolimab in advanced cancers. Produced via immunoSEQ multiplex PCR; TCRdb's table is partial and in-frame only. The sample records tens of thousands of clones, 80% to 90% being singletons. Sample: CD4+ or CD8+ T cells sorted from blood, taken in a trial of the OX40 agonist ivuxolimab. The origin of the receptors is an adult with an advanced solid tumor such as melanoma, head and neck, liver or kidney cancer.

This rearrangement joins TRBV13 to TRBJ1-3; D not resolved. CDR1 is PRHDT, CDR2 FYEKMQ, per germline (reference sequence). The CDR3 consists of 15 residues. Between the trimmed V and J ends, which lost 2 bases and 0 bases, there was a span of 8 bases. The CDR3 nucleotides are TGTGCCAGCAGCTTACGCCTGAGCTCTGGAAACACCATATATTTT. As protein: CASSLRLSSGNTIYF.

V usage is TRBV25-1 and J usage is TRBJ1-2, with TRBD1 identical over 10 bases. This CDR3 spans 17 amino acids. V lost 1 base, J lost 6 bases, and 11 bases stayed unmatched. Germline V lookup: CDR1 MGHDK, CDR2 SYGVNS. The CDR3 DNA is TGTGCCAGCAGTGAATCAAAAAGCCCCGGGACAGGGGATGGCTACACCTTC. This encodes CASSESKSPGTGDGYTF.

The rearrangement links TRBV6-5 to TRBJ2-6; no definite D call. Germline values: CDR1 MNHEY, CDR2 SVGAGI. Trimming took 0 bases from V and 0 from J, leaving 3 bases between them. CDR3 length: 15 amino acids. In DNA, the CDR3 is TGTGCCAGCAGTTACTCCGACTCTGGGGCCAACGTCCTGACTTTC. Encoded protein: CASSYSDSGANVLTF.

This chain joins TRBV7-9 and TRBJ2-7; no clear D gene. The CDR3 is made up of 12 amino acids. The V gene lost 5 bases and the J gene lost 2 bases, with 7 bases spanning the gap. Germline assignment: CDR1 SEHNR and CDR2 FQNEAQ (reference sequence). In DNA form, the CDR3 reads TGTGCCAGCAGCCGATATCCCTACGAGCAGTACTTC. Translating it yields CASSRYPYEQYF.

The CDR3 DNA reads TGTGCCATCAGTGAACTGATGGATGAGCAGTTCTTC. As protein: CAISELMDEQFF. V usage is TRBV10-3 and J usage is TRBJ2-1; D is unresolved. Germline V gene lookup returns CDR1 ENHRY and CDR2 SYGVKD. The CDR3 spans 12 residues. Trimming cost V 3 bases and J 8 bases, with 8 bases left between them.

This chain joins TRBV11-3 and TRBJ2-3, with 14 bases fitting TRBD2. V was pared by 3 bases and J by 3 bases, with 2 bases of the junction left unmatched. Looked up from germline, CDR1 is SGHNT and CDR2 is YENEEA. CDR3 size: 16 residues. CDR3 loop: CASSLRTSGGTDTQYF. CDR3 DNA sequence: TGTGCCAGCAGCTTGAGGACTAGCGGGGGGACAGATACGCAGTATTTT.

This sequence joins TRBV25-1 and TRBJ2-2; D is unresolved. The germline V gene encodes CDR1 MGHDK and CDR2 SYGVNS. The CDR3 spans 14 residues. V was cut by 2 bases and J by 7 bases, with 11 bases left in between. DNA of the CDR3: TGTGCCAGCAGTGAAGGCTACACCTACGGGGAGCTGTTTTTT. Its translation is CASSEGYTYGELFF.

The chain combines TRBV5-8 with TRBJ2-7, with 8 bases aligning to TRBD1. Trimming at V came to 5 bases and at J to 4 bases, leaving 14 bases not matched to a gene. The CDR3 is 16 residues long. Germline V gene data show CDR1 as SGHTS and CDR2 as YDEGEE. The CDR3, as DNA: TGTGCCAGCAGGCTGAGTGGTTCCGGGACAGGATACGAGCAGTACTTC. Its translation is CASRLSGSGTGYEQYF.

CDR3 in amino acids: CASSPEQADEQFF. DNA of the CDR3: TGTGCCAGCAGCCCTGAGCAGGCCGATGAGCAGTTCTTC. The V call is TRBV7-9, the J call TRBJ2-1; D is uncertain. The germline V gene encodes CDR1 SEHNR and CDR2 FQNEAQ (reference sequence). V lost 5 bases and J lost 8, with 13 bases in between. This CDR3 spans 13 amino acids.

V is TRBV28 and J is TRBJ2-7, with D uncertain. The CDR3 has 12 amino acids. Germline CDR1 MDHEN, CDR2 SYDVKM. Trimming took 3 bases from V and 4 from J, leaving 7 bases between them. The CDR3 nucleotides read TGTGCCAGCAGTTTCCGGGTTTACGAGCAGTACTTC. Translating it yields CASSFRVYEQYF.

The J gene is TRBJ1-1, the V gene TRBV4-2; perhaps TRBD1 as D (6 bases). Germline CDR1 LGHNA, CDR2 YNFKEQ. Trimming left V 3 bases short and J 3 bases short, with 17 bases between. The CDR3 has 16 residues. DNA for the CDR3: TGTGCCAGCAGCCACCTCTCTGACAGGCTGGACACTGAAGCTTTCTTT. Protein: CASSHLSDRLDTEAFF.

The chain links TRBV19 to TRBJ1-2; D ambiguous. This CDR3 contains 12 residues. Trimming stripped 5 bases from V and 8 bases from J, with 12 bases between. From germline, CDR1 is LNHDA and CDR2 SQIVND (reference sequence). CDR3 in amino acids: CASSVGLLGYTF. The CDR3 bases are TGTGCCAGTAGTGTGGGCTTATTGGGCTACACCTTC.

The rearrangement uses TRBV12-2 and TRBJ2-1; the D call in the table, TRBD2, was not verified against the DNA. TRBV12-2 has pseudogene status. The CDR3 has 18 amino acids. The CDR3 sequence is CASRLVLELAGLEDEQFF. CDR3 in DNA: TGTGCAAGTCGCTTAGTATTGGAACTAGCGGGACTTGAGGATGAGCAGTTCTTC.

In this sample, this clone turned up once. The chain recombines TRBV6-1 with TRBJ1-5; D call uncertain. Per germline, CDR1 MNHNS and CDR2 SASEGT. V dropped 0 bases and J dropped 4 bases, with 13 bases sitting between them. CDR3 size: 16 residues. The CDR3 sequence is CASSEANYPRNQPQHF. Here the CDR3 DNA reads TGTGCCAGCAGTGAAGCGAACTACCCGAGAAATCAGCCCCAGCATTTT.

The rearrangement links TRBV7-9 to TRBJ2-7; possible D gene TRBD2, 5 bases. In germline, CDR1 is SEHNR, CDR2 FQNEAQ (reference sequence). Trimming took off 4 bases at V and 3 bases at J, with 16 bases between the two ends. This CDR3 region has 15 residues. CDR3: CASSSYTEVFYEQYF. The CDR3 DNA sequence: TGTGCCAGCAGCTCCTACACGGAGGTGTTCTACGAGCAGTACTTC. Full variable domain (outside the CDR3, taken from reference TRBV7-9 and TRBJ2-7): DTGVSQNPRHKITKRGQNVTFRCDPISEHNRLYWYRQTLGQGPEFLTYFQNEAQLEKSRLLSDRFSAERPKGSFSTLEIQRTEQGDSAMYLCASSSYTEVFYEQYFGPGTRLTVT.

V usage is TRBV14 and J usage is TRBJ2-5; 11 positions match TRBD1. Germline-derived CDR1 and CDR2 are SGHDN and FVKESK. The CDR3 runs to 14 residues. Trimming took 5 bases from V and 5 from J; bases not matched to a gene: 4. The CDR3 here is CASSGRDRGETQYF. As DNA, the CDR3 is TGTGCCAGCAGCGGACGGGACAGGGGGGAGACCCAGTACTTC.

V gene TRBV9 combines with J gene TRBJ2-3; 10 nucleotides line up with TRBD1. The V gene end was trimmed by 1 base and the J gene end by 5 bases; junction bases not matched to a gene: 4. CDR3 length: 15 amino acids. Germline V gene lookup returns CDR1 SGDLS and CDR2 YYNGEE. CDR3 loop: CASSVWGTGVDTQYF. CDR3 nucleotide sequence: TGTGCCAGCAGCGTATGGGGGACAGGGGTAGATACGCAGTATTTT.

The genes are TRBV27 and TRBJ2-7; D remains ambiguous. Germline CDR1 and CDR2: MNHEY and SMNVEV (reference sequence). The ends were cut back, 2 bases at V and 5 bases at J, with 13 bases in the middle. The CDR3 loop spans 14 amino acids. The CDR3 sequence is CASSLSFMDHEQYF. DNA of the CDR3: TGTGCCAGCAGTTTAAGCTTTATGGATCACGAGCAGTACTTC.

The CDR3 reads CAARSEQYF. CDR3 DNA sequence: TGTGCCGCCCGGTCCGAGCAGTACTTC. V usage is TRBV5-4 and J usage is TRBJ2-7; no clear D. CDR1 and CDR2 (germline): SGHNT, YYREEE (reference sequence). Trimming stripped 10 bases from V and 6 bases from J, with 8 bases between. CDR3 size: 9 residues.

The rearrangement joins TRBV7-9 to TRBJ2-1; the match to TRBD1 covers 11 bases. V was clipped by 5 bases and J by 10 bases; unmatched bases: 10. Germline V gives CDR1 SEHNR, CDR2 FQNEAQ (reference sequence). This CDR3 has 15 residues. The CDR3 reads CASSNRDRGVREQFF. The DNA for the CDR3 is TGTGCCAGCAGCAACCGGGACAGGGGGGTAAGAGAGCAGTTCTTC.

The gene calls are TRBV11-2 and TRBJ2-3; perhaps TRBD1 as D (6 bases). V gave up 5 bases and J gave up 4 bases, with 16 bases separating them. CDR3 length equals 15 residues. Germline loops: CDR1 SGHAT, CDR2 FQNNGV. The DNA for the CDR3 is TGTGCCAGCAGCCTGGGGGCCATCGGCTCAGATACGCAGTATTTT. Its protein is CASSLGAIGSDTQYF. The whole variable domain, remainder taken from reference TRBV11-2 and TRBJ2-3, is EAGVAQSPRYKIIEKRQSVAFWCNPISGHATLYWYQQILGQGPKLLIQFQNNGVVDDSQLPKDRFSAERLKGVDSTLKIQPAKLEDSAVYLCASSLGAIGSDTQYFGPGTRLTVL.

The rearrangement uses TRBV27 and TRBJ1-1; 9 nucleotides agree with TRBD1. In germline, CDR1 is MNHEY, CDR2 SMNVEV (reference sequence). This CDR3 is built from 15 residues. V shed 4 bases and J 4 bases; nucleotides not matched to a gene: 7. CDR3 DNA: TGTGCCAGCAGTTCCCCCTCGACAGGGGGCACTGAAGCTTTCTTT. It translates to CASSSPSTGGTEAFF.

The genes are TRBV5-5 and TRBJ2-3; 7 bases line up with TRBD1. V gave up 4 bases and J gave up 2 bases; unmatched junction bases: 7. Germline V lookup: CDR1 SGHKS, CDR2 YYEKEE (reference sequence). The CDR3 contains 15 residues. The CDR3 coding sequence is TGTGCCAGCAGCCCCGGGACAGCGTCCACAGATACGCAGTATTTT. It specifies CASSPGTASTDTQYF.

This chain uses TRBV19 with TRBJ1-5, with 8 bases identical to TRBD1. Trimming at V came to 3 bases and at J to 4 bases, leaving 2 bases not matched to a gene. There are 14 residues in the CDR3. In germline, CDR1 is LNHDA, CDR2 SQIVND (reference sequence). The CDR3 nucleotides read TGTGCCAGTAGTATCAGGGGGCGGAATCAGCCCCAGCATTTT. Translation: CASSIRGRNQPQHF.

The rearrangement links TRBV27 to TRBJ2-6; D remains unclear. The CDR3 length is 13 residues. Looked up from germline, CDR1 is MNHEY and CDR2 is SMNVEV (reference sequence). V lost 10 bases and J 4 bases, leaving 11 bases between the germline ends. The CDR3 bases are TGTGCCACCAGAAGTGGGGGGGCCAACGTCCTGACTTTC. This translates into CATRSGGANVLTF. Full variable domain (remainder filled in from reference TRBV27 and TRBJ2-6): EAQVTQNPRYLITVTGKKLTVTCSQNMNHEYMSWYRQDPGLGLRQIYYSMNVEVTDKGDVPEGYKVSRKEKRNFPLILESPSPNQTSLYFCATRSGGANVLTFGAGSRLTVL.

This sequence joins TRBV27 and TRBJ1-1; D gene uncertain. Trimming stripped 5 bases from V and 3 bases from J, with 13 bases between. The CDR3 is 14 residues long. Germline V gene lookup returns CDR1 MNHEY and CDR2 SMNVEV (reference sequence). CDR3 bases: TGTGCCAGCAGTCCCTGGGAGGGCGACACTGAAGCTTTCTTT. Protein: CASSPWEGDTEAFF.

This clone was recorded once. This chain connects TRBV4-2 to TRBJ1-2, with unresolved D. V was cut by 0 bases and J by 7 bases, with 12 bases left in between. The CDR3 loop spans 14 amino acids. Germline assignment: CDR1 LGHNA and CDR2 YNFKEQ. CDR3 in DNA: TGTGCCAGCAGCCAAGATCTAAGGGAGGGTGGCTACACCTTC. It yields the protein CASSQDLREGGYTF.

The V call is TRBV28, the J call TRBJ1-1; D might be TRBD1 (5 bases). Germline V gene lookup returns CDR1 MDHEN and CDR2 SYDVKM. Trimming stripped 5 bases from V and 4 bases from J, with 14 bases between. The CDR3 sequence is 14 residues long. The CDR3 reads CASSPRGSGTEAFF. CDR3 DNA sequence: TGTGCCAGCAGTCCAAGGGGATCGGGCACTGAAGCTTTCTTT.

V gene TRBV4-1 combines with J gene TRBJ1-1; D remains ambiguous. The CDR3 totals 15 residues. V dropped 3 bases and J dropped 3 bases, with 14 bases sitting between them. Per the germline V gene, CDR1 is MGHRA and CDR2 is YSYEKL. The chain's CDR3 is CASSQEAGRDTEAFF. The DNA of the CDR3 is TGCGCCAGCAGCCAGGAGGCAGGAAGGGACACTGAAGCTTTCTTT.

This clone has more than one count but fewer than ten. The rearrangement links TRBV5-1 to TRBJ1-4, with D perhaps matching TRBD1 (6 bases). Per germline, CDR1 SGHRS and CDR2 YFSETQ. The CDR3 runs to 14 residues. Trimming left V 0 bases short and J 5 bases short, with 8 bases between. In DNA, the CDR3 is TGCGCCAGCAGCTTGGGGAGGGGGAATGAAAAACTGTTTTTT. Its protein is CASSLGRGNEKLFF.